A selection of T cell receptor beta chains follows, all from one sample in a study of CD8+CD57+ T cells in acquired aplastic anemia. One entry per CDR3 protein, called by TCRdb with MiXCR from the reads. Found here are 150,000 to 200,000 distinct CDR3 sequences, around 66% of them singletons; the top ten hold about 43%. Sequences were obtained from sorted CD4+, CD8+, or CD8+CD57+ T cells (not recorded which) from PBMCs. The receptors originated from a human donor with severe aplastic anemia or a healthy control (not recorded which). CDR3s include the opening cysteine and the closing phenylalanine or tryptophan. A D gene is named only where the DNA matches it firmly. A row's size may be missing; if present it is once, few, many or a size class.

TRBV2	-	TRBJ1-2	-	CASSEVRGVDGYTF	TGTGCCAGCAGTGAAGTCAGGGGAGTGGATGGCTACACCTTC
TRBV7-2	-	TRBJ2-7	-	CASSLAGAGYEQYF	TGTGCCAGCAGCTTAGCGGGGGCGGGATACGAGCAGTACTTC
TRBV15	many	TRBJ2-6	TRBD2	CATSREGVLAGDLAGANVLTF	TGTGCCACCAGCAGAGAGGGTGTGCTAGCGGGGGATCTCGCTGGGGCCAACGTCCTGACTTTC
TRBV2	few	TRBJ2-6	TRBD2	CASSGLAGGPSGANVLTF	TGTGCCAGCAGTGGTTTAGCGGGAGGGCCATCCGGGGCCAACGTCCTGACTTTC
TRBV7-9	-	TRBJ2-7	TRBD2	CASSRTSGYYEQYF	TGTGCCAGCAGCCGGACTAGCGGTTACTACGAGCAGTACTTC
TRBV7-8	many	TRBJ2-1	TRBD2	CASSLGGLADYNEQFF	TGTGCCAGCAGCTTAGGGGGACTAGCGGACTACAATGAGCAGTTCTTC
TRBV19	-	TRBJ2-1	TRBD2	CASSMEGEFWTSGKAVEQFF	TGTGCCAGTAGTATGGAGGGCGAATTCTGGACTAGCGGGAAGGCAGTAGAGCAGTTCTTC
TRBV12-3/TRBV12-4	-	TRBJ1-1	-	CASNKGGDTEAFF	TGTGCCAGCAATAAGGGGGGGGACACTGAAGCTTTCTTT
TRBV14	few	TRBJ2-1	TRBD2	CASSQEASGAPSSYNEQFF	TGTGCCAGCAGCCAAGAAGCTAGCGGGGCCCCTAGCTCCTACAATGAGCAGTTCTTC
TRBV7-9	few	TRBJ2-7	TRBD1	CASSTRTGEAYDEQYF	TGTGCCAGCAGCACCCGGACAGGTGAGGCCTACGACGAGCAGTACTTC
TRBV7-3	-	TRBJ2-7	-	CASSSQLGYEQYF	TGTGCCAGCAGCTCACAACTAGGCTACGAGCAGTACTTC
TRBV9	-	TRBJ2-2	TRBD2	CASSVPAGATGELFF	TGTGCCAGCAGCGTGCCAGCGGGAGCTACCGGGGAGCTGTTTTTT
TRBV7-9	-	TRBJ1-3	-	CASSARSVISGNTIYF	TGTGCCAGCAGCGCGAGGAGTGTCATCTCTGGAAACACCATATATTTT
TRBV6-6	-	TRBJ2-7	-	CASRDGTYEQYF	TGTGCCTCTCGGGACGGCACCTACGAGCAGTACTTC
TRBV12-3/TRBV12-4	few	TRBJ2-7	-	CASSLRVDTTEQYF	TGTGCCAGCAGTTTACGGGTGGACACTACCGAGCAGTACTTC
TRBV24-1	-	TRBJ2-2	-	CATSPRGYPGLTGELFF	TGTGCCACCAGTCCCCGCGGGTATCCAGGGCTCACCGGGGAGCTGTTTTTT
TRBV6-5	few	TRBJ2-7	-	CASSPEDVSYEQYF	TGTGCCAGCAGTCCCGAGGACGTATCCTACGAGCAGTACTTC
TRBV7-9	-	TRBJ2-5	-	CASSRDGTSQETQYF	TGTGCCAGCAGCCGAGACGGGACTTCTCAAGAGACCCAGTACTTC
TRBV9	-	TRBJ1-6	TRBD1	CASSLQTGNSPLHF	TGTGCCAGCAGCCTTCAGACAGGGAATTCACCCCTCCACTTT
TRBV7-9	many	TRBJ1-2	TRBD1	CASSLGGTGSFGYTF	TGTGCCAGCAGCTTAGGTGGGACAGGGAGTTTTGGCTACACCTTC
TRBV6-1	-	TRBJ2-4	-	CASSEFPGTKNIQDF	TGTGCCAGCAGTGAATTCCCCGGGACCAAAAACATTCAGGACTTC
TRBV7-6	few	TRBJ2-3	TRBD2	CASTNLRGGVDTQYF	TGTGCCAGCACCAACCTCCGGGGGGGAGTAGATACGCAGTATTTT
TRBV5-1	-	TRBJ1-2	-	CASSLAADGYTF	TGCGCCAGCAGCTTGGCTGCGGATGGCTACACCTTC
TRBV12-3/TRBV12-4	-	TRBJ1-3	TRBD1	CASSRWTGFGGNIIYF	TGTGCCAGCAGTCGCTGGACAGGGTTCGGTGGAAACATCATATATTTT
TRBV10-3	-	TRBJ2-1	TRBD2	CAISATSGRMNEQFF	TGTGCCATCAGCGCCACTAGCGGGAGGATGAATGAGCAGTTCTTC
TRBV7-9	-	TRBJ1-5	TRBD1	CASSLAGTDGVIPQHF	TGTGCCAGCAGCTTAGCCGGGACAGATGGCGTGATTCCCCAGCATTTT